This T cell receptor beta chain stems from a study of OX40 agonist ivuxolimab in advanced cancers. It was autoimmune disease history or systemic immunosuppression that excluded patients. Profiled with immunoSEQ multiplex PCR; TCRdb holds only in-frame clones, not every one. This table has fewer than 95,000 clones, around 80% appearing once. The CDR3 runs to 15 residues. The J segment lost 9 bases and the V segment lost 8 bases, leaving 9 bases of the junction unmatched. Germline V gene data show CDR1 as MNHNS and CDR2 as SASEGT. The chain has TRBV6-1 and TRBJ2-5, with 16 positions matching TRBD2. The TCR originated in an adult with an advanced solid tumor such as melanoma, head and neck, liver or kidney cancer. The sample here was CD4+ or CD8+ T cells sorted from blood, taken in a trial of the OX40 agonist ivuxolimab. The CDR3, as DNA: TGTGCCAGCTCACTGGGACTAGCGGGGGGGCTAGCCCAGTACTTC. It specifies CASSLGLAGGLAQYF.